Below, one T cell receptor beta chain is given with its context. Its antigen is not known. The sample comes from a study of blood T cells in healthy people across ages. Study-level background: Template-switching capture recovered about one barcoded beta molecule per two T cells.

The study's findings and limits: Total diversity from one million sequenced T cells was likely underestimated. A strong correlation was found between TCR beta diversity and the percentage of naive T cells.

Then a second PCR, running roughly 7 to 12 cycles, was carried out with a sample-barcoded 5' primer and a J-beta primer mix. Each CDR3 protein gets one entry after TCRdb re-called the 5' RACE reads with MiXCR. This table holds 800,000 or so distinct CDR3 sequences, about 45% found once. V gave up 6 bases and J gave up 2 bases; unmatched junction bases: 5. The length of the CDR3 is 14 residues. The receptor's source is a man aged 80 or over in good health. The chain recombines TRBV12-3 or TRBV12-4 with TRBJ2-3; 7 bases match TRBD1. Sequencing was carried out using blood. The CDR3 nucleotides read TGTGCCAGCAGAGAAGACAGGGCCACAGATACGCAGTATTTT. This translates into CASREDRATDTQYF.